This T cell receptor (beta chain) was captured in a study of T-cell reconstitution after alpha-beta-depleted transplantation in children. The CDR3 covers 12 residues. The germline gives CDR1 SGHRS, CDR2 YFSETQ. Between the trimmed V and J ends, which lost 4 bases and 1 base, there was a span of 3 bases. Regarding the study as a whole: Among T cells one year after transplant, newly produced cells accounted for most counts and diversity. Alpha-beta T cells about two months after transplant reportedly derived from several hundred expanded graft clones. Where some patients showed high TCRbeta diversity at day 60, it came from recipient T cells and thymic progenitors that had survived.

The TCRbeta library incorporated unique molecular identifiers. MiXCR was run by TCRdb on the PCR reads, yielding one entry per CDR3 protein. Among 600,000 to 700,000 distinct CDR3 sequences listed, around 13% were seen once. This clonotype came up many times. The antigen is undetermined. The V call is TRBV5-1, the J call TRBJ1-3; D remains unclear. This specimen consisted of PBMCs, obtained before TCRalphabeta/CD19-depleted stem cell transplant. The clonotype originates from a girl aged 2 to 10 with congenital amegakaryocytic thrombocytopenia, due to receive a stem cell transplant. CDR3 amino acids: CASSRSGNTIYF. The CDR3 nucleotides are TGCGCCAGCAGCCGATCTGGAAACACCATATATTTT.